Below are 19 T cell receptor beta chains sequenced from a single sample in a study of T-cell memory formation after mild COVID-19. From the 5' RACE reads, TCRdb called clonotypes with MiXCR, one entry per CDR3 protein. The table includes about 540,000 distinct CDR3 sequences, roughly 21% detected once. The sample was PBMCs or a T cell subset sorted from them (not recorded which). All receptors derive from an adult woman who had mild COVID-19 (a few samples of this study predate the infection). Cell type and time point are not known.

This clonotype appeared a few times. The chain joins TRBV6-2 or TRBV6-3 to TRBJ1-5; D ambiguous. CDR3 length equals 13 residues. Trimming pared 7 bases from V and 9 bases from J, leaving 16 bases between. Germline CDR1 MNHEY, CDR2 SVGEGT. Here the CDR3 reads CASILEPGGPQHF. CDR3 sequence (DNA): TGTGCCAGCATCTTAGAACCCGGAGGGCCCCAGCATTTT.

This clonotype was counted a few times. The V call is TRBV7-2, the J call TRBJ2-5; 8 positions match TRBD2. J gave up 5 bases and V 0 bases, and 5 bases lay outside the gene matches. Germline CDR1 reads SGHTA; CDR2 reads FQGNSA. The CDR3 spans 15 residues. As DNA, the CDR3 is TGTGCCAGCAGCTTAGCCGGGAGGGCCAGGGAGACCCAGTACTTC. Its protein is CASSLAGRARETQYF.

CDR3 DNA: TGTGCCAGCAGCACCTGGACAGGGGACGGCGAGCAGTACTTC. Amino acids: CASSTWTGDGEQYF. V is TRBV9 and J is TRBJ2-7, with 9 bases identical to TRBD1. CDR3 size: 14 residues. CDR1 SGDLS and CDR2 YYNGEE come from the germline V gene. V was clipped by 4 bases and J by 6 bases; unmatched bases: 8.

This clonotype was detected a few times. The chain links TRBV7-3 to TRBJ1-2; 7 bases match TRBD1. V lost 5 bases to trimming and J lost 5 bases; unmatched junction nucleotides: 5. The CDR3 sequence is 13 residues long. CDR1 is SGHTA and CDR2 is FQGTGA in the germline V gene. The DNA for the CDR3 is TGTGCCAGCAGCCCGGAGACAGGGTATGGCTACACCTTC. This codes for CASSPETGYGYTF.

This clonotype was seen a handful of times. The rearrangement uses TRBV18 and TRBJ1-6; D gene unclear. The germline V and J ends were trimmed by 2 bases and 7 bases, with 6 bases remaining between them. The CDR3 loop spans 13 amino acids. CDR1 KGHSH and CDR2 LQKENI come from the germline V gene. The CDR3 DNA is TGTGCCAGCTCACCATCAACAAATTCACCCCTCCACTTT. Its protein product is CASSPSTNSPLHF. The entire variable domain, with the rest obtained from reference TRBV18 and TRBJ1-6, is as follows: NAGVMQNPRHLVRRRGQEARLRCSPMKGHSHVYWYRQLPEEGLKFMVYLQKENIIDESGMPKERFSAEFPKEGPSILRIQQVVRGDSAAYFCASSPSTNSPLHFGNGTRLTVT.

This clonotype was recorded a few times. J is TRBJ2-1 and V is TRBV25-1, with TRBD1 identical over 10 bases. This CDR3 contains 16 residues. Trimming took 7 bases from V and 2 from J; bases not matched to a gene: 8. The germline CDR1 and CDR2 sequences are MGHDK and SYGVNS. CDR3: CASTRRDRGTYNEQFF. The CDR3 DNA follows: TGTGCCAGCACCCGACGGGACAGGGGAACCTACAATGAGCAGTTCTTC.

V usage is TRBV7-9 and J usage is TRBJ2-7, with TRBD2 as a possible D gene (5 bases). Germline V lookup: CDR1 SEHNR, CDR2 FQNEAQ (reference sequence). This CDR3 region has 14 residues. V was cut by 5 bases and J by 6 bases, with 17 bases left in between. CDR3: CASSQRLTAGEQYF. The CDR3 region has the DNA TGTGCCAGCAGCCAACGATTGACTGCGGGCGAGCAGTACTTC.

This clonotype was counted a few times. The rearrangement links TRBV6-5 to TRBJ1-1, with D possibly matching TRBD1 (6 bases). In germline, CDR1 is MNHEY, CDR2 SVGAGI. There are 17 residues in the CDR3. V was clipped by 0 bases and J by 2 bases, with 16 bases between them. This chain's CDR3 is CASSYSGRGPLNTEAFF. In DNA form, the CDR3 reads TGTGCCAGCAGTTACTCGGGGCGGGGGCCCTTAAACACTGAAGCTTTCTTT.

This sequence joins TRBV5-6 and TRBJ2-5, with D possibly being TRBD2 (5 bases). Trimming cost V 4 bases and J 5 bases, with 12 bases left between them. The germline gives CDR1 SGHDT, CDR2 YYEEEE. CDR3 length: 13 residues. The CDR3 loop is CASSPYGEETQYF. CDR3 bases: TGTGCCAGCAGCCCCTATGGGGAGGAGACCCAGTACTTC.

A few counts support this clonotype. This chain joins TRBV5-5 and TRBJ2-1, with 8 nucleotides matching TRBD2. The CDR3 totals 15 residues. Germline V gene lookup returns CDR1 SGHKS and CDR2 YYEKEE (reference sequence). V shed 4 bases and J 8 bases; nucleotides not matched to a gene: 11. CDR3: CASSPEDLAGYEQFF. The CDR3 bases are TGTGCCAGCAGCCCGGAGGATTTAGCGGGATATGAGCAGTTCTTC. The full variable domain, in which reference TRBV5-5 and TRBJ2-1 provide the parts outside the CDR3, is DAGVTQSPTHLIKTRGQQVTLRCSPISGHKSVSWYQQVLGQGPQFIFQYYEKEERGRGNFPDRFSARQFPNYSSELNVNALLLGDSALYLCASSPEDLAGYEQFFGPGTRLTVL.

The V call is TRBV29-1, the J call TRBJ2-1; 7 bases match TRBD2. This CDR3 has 13 amino acids. Per the germline V gene, CDR1 is SQVTM and CDR2 is ANQGSEA. V trimming: 3 bases; J trimming: 8 bases; junction bases outside the gene matches: 7. CDR3 DNA sequence: TGCAGCGTTGACGGGGGGAACACAGATGAGCAGTTCTTC. Translated, it gives CSVDGGNTDEQFF.

This clonotype appeared a few times. V usage is TRBV7-2 and J usage is TRBJ1-1; D not certain. There are 12 residues in the CDR3. The V gene's germline CDR1 is SGHTA and CDR2 FQGNSA. The V gene lost 5 bases and the J gene lost 4 bases, with 8 bases spanning the gap. CDR3 sequence (DNA): TGTGCCAGCAGCAAGGACGGCACTGAAGCTTTCTTT. It translates to CASSKDGTEAFF.

The rearrangement joins TRBV6-2 or TRBV6-3 to TRBJ2-7, with 12 bases identical to TRBD2. V trimming: 8 bases; J trimming: 2 bases; junction bases outside the gene matches: 10. Germline CDR1 MNHEY, CDR2 SVGEGT. The CDR3 covers 16 residues. CDR3 protein: CASRETSGGKTYEQYF. CDR3 DNA sequence: TGTGCCAGCCGTGAAACTAGCGGGGGGAAGACCTACGAGCAGTACTTC.

In DNA form, the CDR3 reads TGTGCCAGCAGCGTAGATAACAGCAGGTACACTGAAGCTTTCTTT. This translates into CASSVDNSRYTEAFF. The rearrangement uses TRBV9 and TRBJ1-1; unclear D gene. Trimming left V 0 bases short and J 3 bases short, with 12 bases between. Germline CDR1 reads SGDLS; CDR2 reads YYNGEE. This CDR3 region has 15 residues.

This clonotype was detected a few times. Here the CDR3 DNA reads TGTGCCAGCTCACCCCGGGGCGGGAGGGCCACCAATGAGCAGTTCTTC. This encodes CASSPRGGRATNEQFF. The genes are TRBV18 and TRBJ2-1; 9 bases align to TRBD2. The CDR3 is 16 amino acids. CDR1 and CDR2 (germline): KGHSH, LQKENI. V lost 3 bases to trimming and J lost 6 bases; unmatched junction nucleotides: 9.

This clonotype was seen more than once but under ten times. The chain joins TRBV7-9 to TRBJ1-1; possibly TRBD1 for D (6 bases). There are 15 residues in the CDR3. The V gene lost 2 bases and the J gene lost 3 bases, with 13 bases spanning the gap. Germline V gives CDR1 SEHNR, CDR2 FQNEAQ (reference sequence). CDR3 nucleotides: TGTGCCAGCAGCTTATACAGGGTTAGGGACACTGAAGCTTTCTTT. Encoded protein: CASSLYRVRDTEAFF. Full variable domain (missing parts from reference TRBV7-9 and TRBJ1-1): DTGVSQNPRHKITKRGQNVTFRCDPISEHNRLYWYRQTLGQGPEFLTYFQNEAQLEKSRLLSDRFSAERPKGSFSTLEIQRTEQGDSAMYLCASSLYRVRDTEAFFGQGTRLTVV.

This clonotype was observed a few times. The gene calls are TRBV4-2 and TRBJ1-1; 7 positions match TRBD1. Germline V gives CDR1 LGHNA, CDR2 YNFKEQ. J gave up 8 bases and V 3 bases, and 9 bases lay outside the gene matches. The CDR3 consists of 14 residues. CDR3 DNA sequence: TGTGCCAGCAGCCACCACGGACGGGACAGAGAAGCTTTCTTT. It encodes CASSHHGRDREAFF.

This clonotype was recorded a few times. V and J are TRBV3-1 and TRBJ1-2; no firm D call. The CDR3 is 15 amino acids. V lost 2 bases and J 5 bases, leaving 15 bases between the germline ends. Germline V gene sequence: CDR1 LGHDT, CDR2 YNNKEL (reference sequence). CDR3 sequence reads: CASSQPSGNRYGYTF. The CDR3 coding sequence is TGTGCCAGCAGCCAACCTTCCGGGAATAGGTATGGCTACACCTTC.

The chain recombines TRBV20-1 with TRBJ1-1, with 7 bases lining up with TRBD1. The CDR3 runs to 13 residues. The germline gives CDR1 DFQATT, CDR2 SNEGSKA (reference sequence). The ends lost 3 bases at V and 0 bases at J; junction bases unmatched: 1. CDR3 loop: CSASGQVNTEAFF. The CDR3 bases are TGCAGTGCTAGTGGACAGGTGAACACTGAAGCTTTCTTT.